Shown below are 18 T cell receptor beta chains from a single sample sequenced in a study of cytomegalovirus exposure and HLA in healthy donors. Primers: 60 Vbeta forward and 13 Jbeta reverse. Clones were sequenced by immunoSEQ multiplex PCR, and TCRdb holds only the in-frame ones, with some missing. Seen here are 59,000 or so clones, less than 90% observed once, and the top ten hold roughly a tenth. Material for sequencing was PBMCs. The origin of the receptors is a female donor in good health and CMV-seronegative.

The chain combines TRBV4-1 with TRBJ2-2, with a tentative D call TRBD1 (6 bases). Germline V CDR1 and CDR2: MGHRA, YSYEKL. The CDR3 contains 14 residues. Trimming removed 0 bases from V and 7 bases from J, with 9 bases in between. The CDR3 DNA follows: TGCGCCAGCAGCCAAGATTTCAGGGGCGGGGAGCTGTTTTTT. Translation: CASSQDFRGGELFF.

The chain has TRBV7-2 and TRBJ2-3; D is perhaps TRBD2 (6 bases). Germline values: CDR1 SGHTA, CDR2 FQGNSA. The CDR3 contains 16 residues. Trimming left V 4 bases short and J 1 base short, with 15 bases between. The DNA for the CDR3 is TGTGCCAGCAGCTCCGGGGACTTACGTGGCACAGATACGCAGTATTTT. The encoded protein is CASSSGDLRGTDTQYF.

This chain connects TRBV28 to TRBJ2-7; possibly TRBD2 for D (5 bases). This CDR3 has 12 residues. Trimming pared 8 bases from V and 3 bases from J, leaving 11 bases between. Germline V gene data show CDR1 as MDHEN and CDR2 as SYDVKM. Here the CDR3 reads CASRAGGYEQYF. CDR3 sequence (DNA): TGTGCCAGCCGCGCGGGTGGCTACGAGCAGTACTTC.

On this clone itself: This sample also contains other DNA sequences that code for the same CDR3. The chain employs TRBV10-3 and TRBJ2-7, with a possible D match to TRBD1 (5 bases). The CDR3 is 12 residues long. CDR1 is ENHRY, CDR2 SYGVKD, per germline. The V gene lost 2 bases and the J gene lost 4 bases, with 6 bases spanning the gap. The chain's CDR3 is CAISERGYEQYF. CDR3 DNA sequence: TGTGCCATCAGTGAGAGGGGTTACGAGCAGTACTTC.

The chain uses TRBV9 and TRBJ2-1, with 11 bases lining up with TRBD2. J gave up 14 bases and V 0 bases, and 7 bases lay outside the gene matches. The CDR3 is 14 residues long. In germline, CDR1 is SGDLS, CDR2 YYNGEE. CDR3 sequence: CASSVGRLAGPEFF. The CDR3 DNA follows: TGTGCCAGCAGCGTAGGGAGACTAGCGGGGCCAGAGTTCTTC.

The chain couples TRBV4-1 to TRBJ1-1; the match to TRBD1 covers 9 bases. This CDR3 has 16 amino acids. Germline-derived CDR1 and CDR2 are MGHRA and YSYEKL. The V and J ends lost 2 bases and 7 bases, in that order; junction bases with no gene match: 11. CDR3 coding DNA: TGCGCCAGCAGCCAACGCCCACACACAGGGGGCGGTGAAGCTTTCTTT. It translates to CASSQRPHTGGGEAFF.

V and J are TRBV15 and TRBJ1-3; perhaps TRBD1 as D (5 bases). V was trimmed by 11 bases and J by 1 base, leaving 24 bases between them. The CDR3 spans 17 residues. CDR1 and CDR2 from the germline V gene are LNHNV and YYDKDF (reference sequence). DNA of the CDR3: TGTGCCCTTTGGGGCGGGGTTGGAGGCCCGTCTGGAAACACCATATATTTT. This sequence encodes CALWGGVGGPSGNTIYF. The full variable domain, completed using reference TRBV15 and TRBJ1-3, is DAMVIQNPRYQVTQFGKPVTLSCSQTLNHNVMYWYQQKSSQAPKLLFHYYDKDFNNEADTPDNFQSRRPNTSFCFLDIRSPGLGDTAMYLCALWGGVGGPSGNTIYFGEGSWLTVV.

The V gene is TRBV7-3, the J gene TRBJ2-1, with 10 nucleotides matching TRBD2. CDR3 length equals 15 residues. V dropped 2 bases and J dropped 7; count of bases not matched to a gene: 5. CDR1 is SGHTA, CDR2 FQGTGA, per germline. CDR3 sequence (DNA): TGTGCCAGCAGCTTACGAGCGGGGGGGCCGAATGAGCAGTTCTTC. Its protein is CASSLRAGGPNEQFF.

This chain connects TRBV28 to TRBJ2-7; TRBD2 matches 10 bases. The CDR3 has 15 amino acids. V trimming: 5 bases; J trimming: 2 bases; junction bases outside the gene matches: 6. Germline loops: CDR1 MDHEN, CDR2 SYDVKM. The DNA for the CDR3 is TGTGCCAGCAGTCCGGGACTAGCGACTACCTACGAGCAGTACTTC. Residues: CASSPGLATTYEQYF.

The chain employs TRBV2 and TRBJ2-1, with TRBD1 matching 10 bases. CDR3 length: 14 residues. V lost 6 bases to trimming and J lost 6 bases; unmatched junction nucleotides: 5. Germline CDR1 SNHLY, CDR2 FYNNEI. For the CDR3, the DNA is TGTGCCAGCAGAACGGGACAGGGGAGCAATGAGCAGTTCTTC. Translation gives CASRTGQGSNEQFF. Full variable domain (rest looked up from reference TRBV2 and TRBJ2-1): EPEVTQTPSHQVTQMGQEVILRCVPISNHLYFYWYRQILGQKVEFLVSFYNNEISEKSEIFDDQFSVERPDGSNFTLKIRSTKLEDSAMYFCASRTGQGSNEQFFGPGTRLTVL.

The chain uses TRBV30 and TRBJ2-2, with D hard to call. Germline CDR1 and CDR2: GTSNPN and SVGIG (reference sequence). V lost 2 bases to trimming and J lost 3 bases, with 4 bases between them. This CDR3 spans 12 amino acids. The CDR3 DNA follows: TGTGCCTGGAGTTTCTACACCGGGGAGCTGTTTTTT. This translates into CAWSFYTGELFF.

Points on this clone: The junction departs from germline at one end; a sequencing error may be responsible. As DNA, the CDR3 is TGTGCCAGCAGTGTATCCATGAACACTGAAGCTTTCTTT. This translates into CASSVSMNTEAFF. The gene calls are TRBV27 and TRBJ1-1; D gene uncertain. In germline, CDR1 is MNHEY, CDR2 SMNVEV (reference sequence). The CDR3 consists of 13 residues.

The V gene is TRBV2, the J gene TRBJ2-3; D possibly corresponds to TRBD2 (6 bases). V was shortened by 2 bases and J by 1 base, with 16 bases between the two germline ends. CDR3 length: 17 amino acids. In germline, CDR1 is SNHLY, CDR2 FYNNEI. The CDR3 spells CASSEILGLGGTDTQYF. The DNA of the CDR3 is TGTGCCAGCAGTGAAATCTTGGGACTCGGGGGCACAGATACGCAGTATTTT.

The chain links TRBV27 to TRBJ1-5; 7 bases map to TRBD1. CDR1 is MNHEY and CDR2 is SMNVEV in the germline V gene (reference sequence). This CDR3 spans 12 amino acids. V shed 7 bases, J shed 6 bases, and the junction held 3 bases outside the gene matches. The CDR3 loop is CASTSGGQPQHF. Here the CDR3 DNA reads TGTGCCAGCACCTCAGGGGGTCAGCCCCAGCATTTT.

This chain joins TRBV7-2 and TRBJ2-3; 10 bases align to TRBD1. With 6 bases clipped from V and 2 bases from J, the junction kept 11 bases outside the gene matches. Per the germline V gene, CDR1 is SGHTA and CDR2 is FQGNSA. This CDR3 contains 17 residues. The CDR3 reads CASSYKAGTGVTDTQYF. In DNA, the CDR3 is TGTGCCAGCAGTTACAAAGCCGGGACAGGGGTCACAGATACGCAGTATTTT.

This clone was observed a single time. CDR3 in DNA: TGTGCCAGCAGCTTGCGGACAGGAGCTAATGAGCAGTTCTTC. Amino acids: CASSLRTGANEQFF. This chain joins TRBV11-2 and TRBJ2-1, with TRBD1 identical over 7 bases. The CDR3 runs to 14 residues. V lost 3 bases and J lost 7; bases outside the gene matches: 6. Germline CDR1 reads SGHAT; CDR2 reads FQNNGV.

The V call is TRBV10-1, the J call TRBJ2-2; D may be TRBD2 (6 bases). CDR1 is WNHNN and CDR2 is SYGVQD in the germline V gene (reference sequence). This CDR3 has 13 residues. Trimming stripped 3 bases from V and 6 bases from J, with 8 bases between. For the CDR3, the DNA is TGCGCCAGCAGTGATGGGGGGTCCGGGGAGCTGTTTTTT. Its protein product is CASSDGGSGELFF.

Only one count was recorded for this clone. The chain has TRBV7-9 and TRBJ2-6; TRBD1 is a possible D gene (5 bases). Trimming pared 2 bases from V and 0 bases from J, leaving 8 bases between. CDR3 length: 16 residues. Germline V gene lookup returns CDR1 SEHNR and CDR2 FQNEAQ (reference sequence). CDR3 sequence (DNA): TGTGCCAGCAGCTTATTTGGGGCCTCTGGGGCCAACGTCCTGACTTTC. It yields the protein CASSLFGASGANVLTF.